The source of this TCR beta chain is a study of T cell responses to AZD1222 COVID-19 vaccine. About the research overall: Researchers grouped second doses given at about 4 or about 12 weeks into one pool.

Regarding this clone: What it recognizes is unknown.

The study, taken as a whole, reports: In all cases, repertoires were sampled only after the peak T cell response. AZD1222 recipients seropositive at baseline numbered only 6 or 7. Recipients of two AZD1222 doses showed rising Spike-specific TCR breadth and depth.

Germline CDR1 is SQVTM and CDR2 is ANQGSEA. The V end lost 5 bases, the J end lost 2 bases, and 16 bases lay between the germline ends. CDR3 length: 14 residues. Profiled with immunoSEQ multiplex PCR; TCRdb holds only in-frame clones, not every one. This table has 150,000 to 200,000 clones, roughly nine tenths appearing once. The V and J genes are TRBV29-1 and TRBJ2-7, with unresolved D. Material: peripheral blood, obtained on day 0 of AZD1222 vaccination. The origin of this receptor is an adult in good health. CDR3 coding DNA: TGCAGCGTTCGATTCGGTGGTCTAACCTACGAGCAGTACTTC. It translates to CSVRFGGLTYEQYF.